The 6 T cell receptor beta chains reported below all come from one sample, sequenced in a study of technical replicates of blood from a few donors. Only in-frame clones appear in the TCRdb table, and some are missing; sequencing was by immunoSEQ multiplex PCR. The sample carries around 65,000 clones, roughly 88% recorded once. The sequencing input was PBMCs. These receptors were collected from a human donor in good health. Some clones in this sample may be carry-over from other donors' samples.

In DNA, the CDR3 is TGTGCTAGTGGTTTTCAGGGCTATGGCTACACCTTC. It is translated as CASGFQGYGYTF. The rearrangement links TRBV12-5 to TRBJ1-2, with D perhaps TRBD1 (5 bases). In germline, CDR1 is LGHNT, CDR2 FRNRAP. V shed 3 bases and J shed 4 bases, with 6 bases lying between them. CDR3 length: 12 residues.

In this sample, this clone turned up once. The chain carries TRBV2 and TRBJ1-2, with TRBD1 matching over 12 bases. CDR1 is SNHLY, CDR2 FYNNEI, per germline. V lost 6 bases and J lost 8; bases outside the gene matches: 7. This CDR3 has 14 residues. In DNA, the CDR3 is TGTGCCAGCAGGGCCCAGGGACAGGGGGCCGGCTACACCTTC. It is translated as CASRAQGQGAGYTF.

The chain combines TRBV28 with TRBJ1-3; D call uncertain. Looked up from germline, CDR1 is MDHEN and CDR2 is SYDVKM. V was clipped by 4 bases and J by 2 bases, with 3 bases between them. The CDR3 has 12 residues. The CDR3 here is CASSSAGNTIYF. The DNA for the CDR3 is TGTGCCAGCAGTTCGGCTGGAAACACCATATATTTT.

V usage is TRBV5-1 and J usage is TRBJ2-7; the match to TRBD1 covers 7 bases. CDR3 length: 15 amino acids. With 5 bases clipped from V and 2 bases from J, the junction kept 10 bases outside the gene matches. Germline values: CDR1 SGHRS, CDR2 YFSETQ. DNA of the CDR3: TGCGCCAGCAGGCCATCCGGGACAGCAACCTACGAGCAGTACTTC. Encoded protein: CASRPSGTATYEQYF.

This chain uses TRBV15 with TRBJ2-2; 7 bases agree with TRBD1. Losses at the gene ends were 9 bases for V and 5 bases for J; bases not matched to a gene: 9. The CDR3 runs to 14 residues. From germline, CDR1 is LNHNV and CDR2 YYDKDF (reference sequence). The CDR3 nucleotides are TGTGCCACGCAGGGGGAGTGGGGAACCGGGGAGCTGTTTTTT. This translates into CATQGEWGTGELFF.

The rearrangement joins TRBV30 to TRBJ1-2; D uncertain. V was trimmed by 0 bases and J by 0 bases, leaving 5 bases between them. This CDR3 has 13 amino acids. The V gene's germline CDR1 is GTSNPN and CDR2 SVGIG (reference sequence). The CDR3: CAWSVGANYGYTF. CDR3 in DNA: TGTGCCTGGAGTGTAGGAGCTAACTATGGCTACACCTTC.